The 11 T cell receptor beta chains presented below share a single source sample, sequenced in a study of cytomegalovirus exposure and HLA in healthy donors. With 60 Vbeta and 13 Jbeta primers, the PCR was carried out. Sequencing used immunoSEQ multiplex PCR; TCRdb keeps in-frame clones, though not all of them. The sample lists about 130,000 clones, 65% to 85% occurring once. Sequences were obtained from PBMCs. The source is a man in his fifties in good health and CMV-seronegative.

The genes are TRBV19 and TRBJ1-4, with 8 bases matching TRBD1. With 5 bases clipped from V and 7 bases from J, the junction kept 9 bases outside the gene matches. The CDR3 is 15 amino acids. The germline gives CDR1 LNHDA, CDR2 SQIVND (reference sequence). In DNA form, the CDR3 reads TGTGCCAGTAGTCCCGGCAGGGGGCGCGCTGAAAAACTGTTTTTT. Translating gives CASSPGRGRAEKLFF.

This clone was seen more than once but under ten times. V is TRBV11-2 and J is TRBJ2-5, with D hard to call. The V end lost 4 bases, the J end lost 5 bases, and 5 bases lay between the germline ends. The CDR3 has 11 residues. In germline, CDR1 is SGHAT, CDR2 FQNNGV. The DNA for the CDR3 is TGTGCCAGCAGCTCACTGGAGACCCAGTACTTC. It specifies CASSSLETQYF.

The chain couples TRBV2 to TRBJ2-5, with D perhaps matching TRBD1 (5 bases). CDR3 length: 12 amino acids. With 4 bases removed from V and 3 bases from J, the gap between germline ends came to 6 bases. The germline gives CDR1 SNHLY, CDR2 FYNNEI. The CDR3 DNA reads as TGTGCCAGCAGTGTGACAGAAGAGACCCAGTACTTC. Its translation: CASSVTEETQYF. The whole variable domain, remainder taken from reference TRBV2 and TRBJ2-5, is EPEVTQTPSHQVTQMGQEVILRCVPISNHLYFYWYRQILGQKVEFLVSFYNNEISEKSEIFDDQFSVERPDGSNFTLKIRSTKLEDSAMYFCASSVTEETQYFGPGTRLLVL.

The chain is built from TRBV5-4 and TRBJ2-4; 13 bases map to TRBD2. The germline gives CDR1 SGHNT, CDR2 YYREEE (reference sequence). Losses at the gene ends were 4 bases for V and 7 bases for J; bases not matched to a gene: 5. The CDR3 sequence is 15 residues long. CDR3 protein: CASSRGLAGENIQYF. The CDR3, as DNA: TGTGCCAGCAGCCGCGGACTAGCGGGAGAGAACATTCAGTACTTC.

This clone was detected only a few times. The CDR3 DNA follows: TGTGCCACCAGCAGAGAGTCCGGGGGGGCTGAAGCTTTCTTT. Amino acids: CATSRESGGAEAFF. The V gene is TRBV15, the J gene TRBJ1-1, with D possibly matching TRBD1 (5 bases). The CDR3 sequence is 14 residues long. V gave up 0 bases and J gave up 6 bases, with 11 bases separating them. Germline loops: CDR1 LNHNV, CDR2 YYDKDF (reference sequence).

The chain has TRBV7-9 and TRBJ2-6, with D perhaps TRBD1 (6 bases). The CDR3 is 15 residues long. V was clipped by 2 bases and J by 4 bases, with 9 bases between them. Germline V gene data show CDR1 as SEHNR and CDR2 as FQNEAQ (reference sequence). DNA of the CDR3: TGTGCCAGCAGCTTAACAGGGATCGGGGCCAACGTCCTGACTTTC. This gives the protein CASSLTGIGANVLTF. The variable domain in full, with the rest retrieved from reference TRBV7-9 and TRBJ2-6, is DTGVSQNPRHKITKRGQNVTFRCDPISEHNRLYWYRQTLGQGPEFLTYFQNEAQLEKSRLLSDRFSAERPKGSFSTLEIQRTEQGDSAMYLCASSLTGIGANVLTFGAGSRLTVL.

The rearrangement joins TRBV5-1 to TRBJ2-7; 7 nucleotides agree with TRBD2. CDR1 SGHRS and CDR2 YFSETQ come from the germline V gene. The CDR3 loop spans 16 amino acids. Germline trimming cut 1 base from V and 2 bases from J; bases unmatched to any gene: 9. CDR3 sequence: CASSLKDTGGPYEQYF. DNA of the CDR3: TGCGCCAGCAGCTTGAAAGATACGGGAGGACCCTACGAGCAGTACTTC.

The chain is built from TRBV10-3 and TRBJ2-5; 12 positions agree with TRBD1. Germline V CDR1 and CDR2: ENHRY, SYGVKD. The CDR3 loop spans 14 amino acids. V was clipped by 10 bases and J by 2 bases; unmatched bases: 5. CDR3 bases: TGTGCCACTGGGACAGGGGGCGAACAAGAGACCCAGTACTTC. This gives the protein CATGTGGEQETQYF.

The chain carries TRBV11-2 and TRBJ2-1; D is possibly TRBD2 (5 bases). The CDR3 is 15 residues long. V lost 5 bases and J lost 3, with 14 bases in between. The germline V gene encodes CDR1 SGHAT and CDR2 FQNNGV. The CDR3 is CASSPFLRGYNEQFF. The CDR3 bases are TGTGCCAGCAGCCCCTTCCTCCGGGGCTACAATGAGCAGTTCTTC. The full variable domain, its missing parts supplied by reference TRBV11-2 and TRBJ2-1, is EAGVAQSPRYKIIEKRQSVAFWCNPISGHATLYWYQQILGQGPKLLIQFQNNGVVDDSQLPKDRFSAERLKGVDSTLKIQPAKLEDSAVYLCASSPFLRGYNEQFFGPGTRLTVL.

The chain employs TRBV4-3 and TRBJ2-7; 7 nucleotides match TRBD2. The germline V gene encodes CDR1 LGHNA and CDR2 YSLEER. J gave up 3 bases and V 2 bases, and 7 bases lay outside the gene matches. This CDR3 region has 15 residues. The CDR3 reads CASSQQQTGGYEQYF. The DNA for the CDR3 is TGCGCCAGCAGCCAACAGCAAACGGGAGGCTACGAGCAGTACTTC.

V usage is TRBV5-4 and J usage is TRBJ2-7; the match to TRBD2 covers 7 bases. Germline V lookup: CDR1 SGHNT, CDR2 YYREEE (reference sequence). The CDR3 covers 14 residues. With 4 bases clipped from V and 3 bases from J, the junction kept 7 bases outside the gene matches. CDR3 sequence (DNA): TGTGCCAGCAGCCGCGGGGGAGGGCACTACGAGCAGTACTTC. Translated, it gives CASSRGGGHYEQYF. Together with reference TRBV5-4 and TRBJ2-7, the CDR3 gives the full variable domain: ETGVTQSPTHLIKTRGQQVTLRCSSQSGHNTVSWYQQALGQGPQFIFQYYREEENGRGNFPPRFSGLQFPNYSSELNVNALELDDSALYLCASSRGGGHYEQYFGPGTRLTVT.